These 18 T cell receptor beta chains were sequenced from one sample in a study of blood T cell repertoires in COVID-19. TCRdb's copy holds only in-frame clones and misses some; the assay was immunoSEQ multiplex PCR. There are about 60,000 clones in the sample; over 60% occur only once, and 4% to 5% lies in the top ten. The sample was peripheral blood. These receptors were collected from a woman aged 70-85 years with COVID-19, enrolled during active disease.

This clone has just a few counts. V and J are TRBV9 and TRBJ1-5; weak D call: TRBD1 (6 bases). Germline CDR1 SGDLS, CDR2 YYNGEE. The CDR3 consists of 17 residues. V lost 0 bases and J lost 5, with 18 bases in between. The DNA for the CDR3 is TGTGCCAGCAGCGTAGTCGGGTTGAAGGACAGCTATCAGCCCCAGCATTTT. This translates into CASSVVGLKDSYQPQHF.

This sequence joins TRBV7-2 and TRBJ1-1; D not resolved. The V gene's germline CDR1 is SGHTA and CDR2 FQGNSA. There are 15 residues in the CDR3. Trimming left V 1 base short and J 7 bases short, with 16 bases between. For the CDR3, the DNA is TGTGCCAGCAGCTTAGTGGTGGGCCCTGTAAATGAAGCTTTCTTT. This encodes CASSLVVGPVNEAFF.

This clone was detected only a few times. The chain carries TRBV7-9 and TRBJ2-3; a weak D match, TRBD2 (6 bases). CDR3 length: 17 residues. CDR1 SEHNR and CDR2 FQNEAQ come from the germline V gene (reference sequence). V lost 5 bases to trimming and J lost 0 bases, with 18 bases between them. Written as DNA, the CDR3 is TGTGCCAGCAGCCCCGCCGGGAGTAGCCTAAGCACAGATACGCAGTATTTT. This codes for CASSPAGSSLSTDTQYF.

With respect to this clone: Other nucleotide sequences in the sample specify the same CDR3. The J gene is TRBJ2-1, the V gene TRBV19; 7 bases line up with TRBD1. V gave up 8 bases and J gave up 3 bases; unmatched junction bases: 7. Germline V gives CDR1 LNHDA, CDR2 SQIVND (reference sequence). The CDR3 runs to 14 residues. CDR3: CASLGAGGYNEQFF. The CDR3 DNA reads TGTGCCAGTTTGGGGGCAGGGGGCTACAATGAGCAGTTCTTC. The full variable domain, completed using reference TRBV19 and TRBJ2-1, is DGGITQSPKYLFRKEGQNVTLSCEQNLNHDAMYWYRQDPGQGLRLIYYSQIVNDFQKGDIAEGYSVSREKKESFPLTVTSAQKNPTAFYLCASLGAGGYNEQFFGPGTRLTVL.

The chain employs TRBV2 and TRBJ1-3; 10 bases line up with TRBD1. The germline V gene has CDR1 SNHLY and CDR2 FYNNEI. The CDR3 is 17 residues long. Trimming at V came to 4 bases and at J to 2 bases, leaving 8 bases not matched to a gene. The CDR3 DNA reads as TGTGCCAGCAGTGGGGGGTTAGGGACAGGGGCTGGAAACACCATATATTTT. Its protein is CASSGGLGTGAGNTIYF.

The table lists this clone with a few counts. The chain combines TRBV9 with TRBJ2-2, with 8 bases matching TRBD1. Trimming took 4 bases from V and 5 from J; bases not matched to a gene: 7. Germline V gives CDR1 SGDLS, CDR2 YYNGEE. The CDR3 loop spans 15 amino acids. CDR3 protein: CASSTTGGWTGELFF. Written as DNA, the CDR3 is TGTGCCAGCAGCACCACAGGGGGGTGGACCGGGGAGCTGTTTTTT.

The rearrangement uses TRBV4-3 and TRBJ1-3, with D unclear. This CDR3 is 15 amino acids long. V was trimmed by 0 bases and J by 4 bases, leaving 10 bases between them. Germline V gene lookup returns CDR1 LGHNA and CDR2 YSLEER. DNA for the CDR3: TGCGCCAGCAGCCAAGATTGGGAGTCAGGAAACACCATATATTTT. Its protein is CASSQDWESGNTIYF.

This clone was picked up a small number of times. V is TRBV5-6 and J is TRBJ1-5; D is perhaps TRBD1 (6 bases). The CDR3 runs 15 residues. V was clipped by 0 bases and J by 6 bases, with 13 bases between them. CDR1 SGHDT and CDR2 YYEEEE come from the germline V gene. CDR3 nucleotide sequence: TGTGCCAGCAGCTTGGCTGGGGGCCTTGGTCAGCCCCAGCATTTT. It specifies CASSLAGGLGQPQHF.

The chain couples TRBV27 to TRBJ1-1; D may be TRBD1 (5 bases). CDR1 MNHEY and CDR2 SMNVEV come from the germline V gene (reference sequence). This CDR3 spans 15 amino acids. The ends were cut back, 5 bases at V and 1 base at J, with 14 bases in the middle. For the CDR3, the DNA is TGTGCCAGCAGTCCGGTGGGGGGAACGAACACTGAAGCTTTCTTT. It is translated as CASSPVGGTNTEAFF.

The rearrangement links TRBV5-1 to TRBJ2-3; 11 nucleotides align to TRBD1. With 0 bases clipped from V and 4 bases from J, the junction kept 4 bases outside the gene matches. Germline V CDR1 and CDR2: SGHRS, YFSETQ. The CDR3 consists of 16 residues. CDR3 sequence reads: CASSLGTGQGADTQYF. The CDR3 DNA is TGCGCCAGCAGCTTGGGGACGGGACAGGGGGCAGATACGCAGTATTTT.

The V and J genes are TRBV11-2 and TRBJ2-1; 7 bases map to TRBD2. With 5 bases clipped from V and 0 bases from J, the junction kept 10 bases outside the gene matches. This CDR3 is built from 17 residues. CDR1 is SGHAT and CDR2 is FQNNGV in the germline V gene. DNA of the CDR3: TGTGCCAGCAGCCCTCGGGTTGGCGGGGGCTCCTACAATGAGCAGTTCTTC. Residues: CASSPRVGGGSYNEQFF. Combining the CDR3 with reference TRBV11-2 and TRBJ2-1 gives the whole variable domain EAGVAQSPRYKIIEKRQSVAFWCNPISGHATLYWYQQILGQGPKLLIQFQNNGVVDDSQLPKDRFSAERLKGVDSTLKIQPAKLEDSAVYLCASSPRVGGGSYNEQFFGPGTRLTVL.

The rearrangement joins TRBV6-5 to TRBJ2-3; 12 bases agree with TRBD2. Germline CDR1 and CDR2: MNHEY and SVGAGI. Trimming removed 10 bases from V and 4 bases from J; junction bases left unmatched: 9. This CDR3 comprises 15 residues. DNA for the CDR3: TGTGCCACCTGGGCGACTAGCGGGGGTTCAGATACGCAGTATTTT. Its translation is CATWATSGGSDTQYF.

This chain links TRBV24-1 with TRBJ2-1; the D gene is possibly TRBD1 (6 bases). With 4 bases removed from V and 2 bases from J, the gap between germline ends came to 14 bases. This CDR3 has 16 residues. CDR1 is KGHDR, CDR2 SFDVKD, per germline. CDR3 nucleotides: TGTGCCACCAGTGACCCGGACAGCGGAGCCTACAATGAGCAGTTCTTC. Amino acid sequence: CATSDPDSGAYNEQFF.

This chain joins TRBV10-2 and TRBJ1-2, with a weak D call TRBD1 (6 bases). Germline V gene lookup returns CDR1 WSHSY and CDR2 SAAADI. The CDR3 runs to 15 residues. Trimming shortened V by 7 bases and J by 7 bases, and 22 bases separated the two germline ends. The CDR3: CASKATKRGSLGYTF. Written as DNA, the CDR3 is TGCGCCAGCAAGGCCACCAAGAGGGGGTCGCTTGGCTACACCTTC.

This chain connects TRBV6-5 to TRBJ2-5, with 13 bases matching TRBD2. This CDR3 contains 15 residues. Germline V gene sequence: CDR1 MNHEY, CDR2 SVGAGI. The trim removed 7 bases at V and 4 bases at J, leaving 6 bases unmatched. In nucleotides, the CDR3 is TGTGCCAGCACCGAAGGACTAGCGGGGGCAGAGACCCAGTACTTC. This codes for CASTEGLAGAETQYF.

This rearrangement joins TRBV10-1 to TRBJ1-6; 7 bases are shared with TRBD1. Per germline, CDR1 WNHNN and CDR2 SYGVQD (reference sequence). V shed 4 bases and J 0 bases; nucleotides not matched to a gene: 15. The CDR3 is 20 amino acids. The CDR3 loop reads CASSGKTRTGLSSYNSPLHF. The CDR3, as DNA: TGCGCCAGCAGTGGGAAAACTAGGACAGGATTGAGCTCCTATAATTCACCCCTCCACTTT.

J is TRBJ1-5 and V is TRBV6-2 or TRBV6-3; D might be TRBD1 (5 bases). This CDR3 has 14 amino acids. The germline CDR1 and CDR2 sequences are MNHEY and SVGEGT. With 6 bases removed from V and 6 bases from J, the gap between germline ends came to 15 bases. As DNA, the CDR3 is TGTGCCAGCAGCGACGGGGGATTTACTCAGCCCCAGCATTTT. Its translation is CASSDGGFTQPQHF.

The rearrangement uses TRBV7-8 and TRBJ2-2; 13 nucleotides match TRBD2. V lost 2 bases to trimming and J lost 6 bases; unmatched junction nucleotides: 6. Per the germline V gene, CDR1 is SGHVS and CDR2 is FQNEAQ. The CDR3 contains 17 residues. The CDR3 DNA reads as TGTGCCAGCAGCTTACACCGGACTAGCGGGAGTCCCGGGGAGCTGTTTTTT. It translates to CASSLHRTSGSPGELFF.